This T cell receptor beta chain stems from a study of cytomegalovirus exposure and HLA in healthy donors. With 60 Vbeta and 13 Jbeta primers, the PCR was carried out. As originally analysed: Later analysis identified tens of millions of unique TCR beta chains, about 10 million shared. Here immunoSEQ multiplex PCR was the method, and the copy in TCRdb shows in-frame clones only, minus some. V and J calls and clone size are as listed in that table; D and trimming were resolved from the DNA. The repertoire holds just over 95,000 clones, with about 81% as singletons. Overall study results and limits: Within an earlier analysis, most TCR beta V segments proved productive either about 87% or about 30% of the time.

Trimming removed 4 bases from V and 2 bases from J; junction bases left unmatched: 1. In germline, CDR1 is MNHEY, CDR2 SMNVEV (reference sequence). The CDR3 is 13 amino acids. About this clone itself: The antigen is not known.

Sequencing was done on a sample of PBMCs. This clonotype was obtained from a woman between 40 and 50 years old in good health and CMV-seropositive. The chain uses TRBV27 and TRBJ1-2; 7 bases align to TRBD1. The CDR3 nucleotides are TGTGCCAGCAGTTCGACAGGGAACTATGGCTACACCTTC. Protein product: CASSSTGNYGYTF.